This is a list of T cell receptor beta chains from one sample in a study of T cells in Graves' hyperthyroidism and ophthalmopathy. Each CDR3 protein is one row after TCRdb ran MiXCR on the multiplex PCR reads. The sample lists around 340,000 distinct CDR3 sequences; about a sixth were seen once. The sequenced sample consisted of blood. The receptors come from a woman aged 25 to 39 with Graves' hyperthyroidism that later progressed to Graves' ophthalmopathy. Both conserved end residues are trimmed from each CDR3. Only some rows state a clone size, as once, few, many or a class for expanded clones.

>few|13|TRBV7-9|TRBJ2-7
ASSLLGDRVSEQY
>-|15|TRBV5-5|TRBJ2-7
ASSFSVRGLTTYEQY
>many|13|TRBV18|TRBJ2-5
ASSPAEGMEETQY
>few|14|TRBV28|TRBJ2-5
ASRVPAGGPGETQY
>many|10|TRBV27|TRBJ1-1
APQRKDTEAF
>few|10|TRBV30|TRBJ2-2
AWSGGPGELF
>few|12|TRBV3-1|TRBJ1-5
ASSHQYVPQPQH
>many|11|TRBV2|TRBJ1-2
ASMGLTNYGYT
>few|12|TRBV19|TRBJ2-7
ASSMYRGATEQY
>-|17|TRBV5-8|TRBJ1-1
ASSPYPLTGGNTDTEAF
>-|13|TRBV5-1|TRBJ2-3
ASSLVIATTDTQY
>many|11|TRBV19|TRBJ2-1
ASSILAGVEQF
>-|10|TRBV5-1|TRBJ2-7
ASSLTEYEQY
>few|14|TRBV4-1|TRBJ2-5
ASSQGGGGAGETQY
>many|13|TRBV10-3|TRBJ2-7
AISELPWGTDEQY
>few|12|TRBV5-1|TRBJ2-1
ASSLERAYNEQF
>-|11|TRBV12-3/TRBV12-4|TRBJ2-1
ASSHPWAGGQF
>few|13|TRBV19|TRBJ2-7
ASSISGTGRYEQY
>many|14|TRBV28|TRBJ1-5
ASRPPQGYSNQPQH
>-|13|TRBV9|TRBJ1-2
ASSNFQGASSGYT
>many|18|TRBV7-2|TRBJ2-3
ASSRPGRESRRGSTDTQY
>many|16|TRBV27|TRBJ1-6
ASSLHSPRQLSYSPLH
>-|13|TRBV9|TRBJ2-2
ASSHGGAFTGELF
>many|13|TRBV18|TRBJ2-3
ASSPTAAATDTQY
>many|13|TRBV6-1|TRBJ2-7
ASRGLAGGRGEQY
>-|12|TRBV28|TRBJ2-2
ASSLSLSTGELF
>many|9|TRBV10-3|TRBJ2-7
ASQESYEQY
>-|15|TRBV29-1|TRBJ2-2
SVLRDTAFTNTGELF
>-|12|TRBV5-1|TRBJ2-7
ASSFFPGRDEQY
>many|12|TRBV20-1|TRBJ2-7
SARVGGGFYEQY
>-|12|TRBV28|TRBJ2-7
ASNRLAESYEQY
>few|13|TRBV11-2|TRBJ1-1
ASINLGHMNTEAF
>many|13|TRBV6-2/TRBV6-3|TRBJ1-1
ASRVLGGSNTEAF
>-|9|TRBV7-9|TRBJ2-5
ASTRTETQY
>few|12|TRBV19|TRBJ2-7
ASSRQVSSYEQY
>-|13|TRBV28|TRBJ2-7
ASRPTGTGFYEQY
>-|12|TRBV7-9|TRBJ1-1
ASSPQDREWGAF
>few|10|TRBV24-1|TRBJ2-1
ATSDDRAGQF
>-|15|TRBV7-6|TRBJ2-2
ASSLVGPFANTGELF
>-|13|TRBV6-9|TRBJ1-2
ASSYERGLNYGYT
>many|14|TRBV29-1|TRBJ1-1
SVERPLGVANTEAF
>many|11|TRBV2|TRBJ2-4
ASSERTVNIQY
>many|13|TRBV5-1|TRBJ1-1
ASSPTKVVNTEAF
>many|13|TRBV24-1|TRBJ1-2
ATSDFPGVVGGYT
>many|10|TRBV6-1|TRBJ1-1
ASSPRDTEAF
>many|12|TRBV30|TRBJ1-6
AGTSGGFDSPLH
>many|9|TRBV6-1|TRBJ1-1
ASKWSTEAF
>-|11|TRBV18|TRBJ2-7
ASSQTGLNEQY
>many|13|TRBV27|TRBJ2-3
ASSTETYSGNTQY
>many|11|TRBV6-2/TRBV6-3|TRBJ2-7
ASSYRGPGEQY
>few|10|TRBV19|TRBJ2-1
ASNQPGNEQF
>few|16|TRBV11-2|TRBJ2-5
ASGLVWGGLRAEKTQY
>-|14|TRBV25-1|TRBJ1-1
ASSGYFGPRSTEAL
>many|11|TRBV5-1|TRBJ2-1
ASSGQSYNEQF